This T cell receptor (beta chain) derives from a study of T cell responses to AZD1222 COVID-19 vaccine. The repertoire was sequenced with immunoSEQ multiplex PCR; TCRdb's copy has only in-frame clones and lacks some. The data show 100,000 to 150,000 clones, 75% to 95% seen once. This material consisted of peripheral blood, taken on day 0 of AZD1222 vaccination. The TCR sequence derives from an adult in good health.

CDR3 DNA: TGCAGCGTCCGCGGACCCCAGCTTCCCGGGGAGCTGTTTTTT. It specifies CSVRGPQLPGELFF. The V call is TRBV29-1, the J call TRBJ2-2; D is unresolved. Germline assignment: CDR1 SQVTM and CDR2 ANQGSEA. V lost 6 bases and J lost 6, with 17 bases in between. The CDR3 runs to 14 residues.